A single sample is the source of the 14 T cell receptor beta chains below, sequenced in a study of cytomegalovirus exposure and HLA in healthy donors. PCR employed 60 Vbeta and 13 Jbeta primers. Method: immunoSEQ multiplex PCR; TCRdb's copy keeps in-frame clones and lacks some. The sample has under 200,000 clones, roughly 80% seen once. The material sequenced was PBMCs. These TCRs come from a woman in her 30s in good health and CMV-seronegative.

CDR3 DNA: TGCGCCAGCAGCTTGGAGGGGGAGGGCTATGGCTACACCTTC. Its protein product is CASSLEGEGYGYTF. The rearrangement uses TRBV5-1 and TRBJ1-2; the D gene is possibly TRBD1 (6 bases). V lost 0 bases, J lost 4 bases, and 10 bases lay in between. This CDR3 is built from 14 residues. The germline V gene has CDR1 SGHRS and CDR2 YFSETQ.

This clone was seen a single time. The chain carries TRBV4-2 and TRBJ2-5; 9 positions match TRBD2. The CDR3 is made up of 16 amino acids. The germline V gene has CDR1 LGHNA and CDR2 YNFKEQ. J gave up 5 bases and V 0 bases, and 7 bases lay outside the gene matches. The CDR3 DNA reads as TGTGCCAGCAGCCAAGATCCTAGCGGGGTCGTTGAGACCCAGTACTTC. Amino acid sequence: CASSQDPSGVVETQYF.

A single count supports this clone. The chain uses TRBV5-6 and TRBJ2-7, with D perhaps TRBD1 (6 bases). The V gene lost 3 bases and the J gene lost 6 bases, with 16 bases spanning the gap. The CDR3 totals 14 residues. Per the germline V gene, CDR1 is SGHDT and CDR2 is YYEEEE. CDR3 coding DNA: TGTGCCAGCAGCTGGACCCTACAGGGTATCGAGCAGTACTTC. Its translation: CASSWTLQGIEQYF. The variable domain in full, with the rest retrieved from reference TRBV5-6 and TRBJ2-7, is DAGVTQSPTHLIKTRGQQVTLRCSPKSGHDTVSWYQQALGQGPQFIFQYYEEEERQRGNFPDRFSGHQFPNYSSELNVNALLLGDSALYLCASSWTLQGIEQYFGPGTRLTVT.

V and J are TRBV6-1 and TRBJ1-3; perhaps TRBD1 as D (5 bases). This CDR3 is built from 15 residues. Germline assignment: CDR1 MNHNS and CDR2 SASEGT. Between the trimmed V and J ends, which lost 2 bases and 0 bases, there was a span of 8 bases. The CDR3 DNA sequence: TGTGCCAGCAGTGAATTTGGGGCCTCTGGAAACACCATATATTTT. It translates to CASSEFGASGNTIYF.

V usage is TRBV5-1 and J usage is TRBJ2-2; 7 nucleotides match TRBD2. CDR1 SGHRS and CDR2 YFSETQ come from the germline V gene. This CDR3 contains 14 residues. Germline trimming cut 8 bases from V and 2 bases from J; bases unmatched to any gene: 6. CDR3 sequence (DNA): TGCGCCAGTTCCCGGGGGGACAACACCGGGGAGCTGTTTTTT. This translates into CASSRGDNTGELFF.

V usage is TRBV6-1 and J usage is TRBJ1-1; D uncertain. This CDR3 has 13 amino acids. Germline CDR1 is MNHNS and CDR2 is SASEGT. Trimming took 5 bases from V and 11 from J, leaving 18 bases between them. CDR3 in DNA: TGTGCCAGCAGTCGCCCGGACGGACTGAGGGCTTTCTTT. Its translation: CASSRPDGLRAFF.

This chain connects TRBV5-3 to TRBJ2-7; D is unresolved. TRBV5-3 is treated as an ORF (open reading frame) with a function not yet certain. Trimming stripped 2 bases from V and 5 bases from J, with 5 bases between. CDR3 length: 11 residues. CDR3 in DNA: TGTGCCAGAAGCTTACTGGACGAGCAGTACTTC. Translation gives CARSLLDEQYF.

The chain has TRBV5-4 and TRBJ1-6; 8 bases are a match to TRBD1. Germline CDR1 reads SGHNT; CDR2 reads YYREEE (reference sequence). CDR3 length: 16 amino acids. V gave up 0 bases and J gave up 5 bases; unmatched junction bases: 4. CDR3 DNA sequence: TGTGCCAGCAGCTTGGCAGGGGGCATTAATAATTCACCCCTCCACTTT. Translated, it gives CASSLAGGINNSPLHF.

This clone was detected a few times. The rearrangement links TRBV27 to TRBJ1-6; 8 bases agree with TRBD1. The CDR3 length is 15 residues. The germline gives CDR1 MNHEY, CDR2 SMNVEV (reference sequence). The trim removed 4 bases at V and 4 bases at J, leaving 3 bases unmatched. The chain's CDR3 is CASSYRGSYNSPLHF. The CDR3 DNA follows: TGTGCCAGCAGTTACAGGGGGTCTTATAATTCACCCCTCCACTTT.

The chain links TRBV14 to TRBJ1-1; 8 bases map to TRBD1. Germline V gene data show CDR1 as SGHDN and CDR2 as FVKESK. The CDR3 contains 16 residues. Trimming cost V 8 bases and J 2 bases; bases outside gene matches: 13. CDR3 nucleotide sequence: TGTGCCAGCTTCAAAAGGGGGGACAGGCCCAACACTGAAGCTTTCTTT. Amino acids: CASFKRGDRPNTEAFF.

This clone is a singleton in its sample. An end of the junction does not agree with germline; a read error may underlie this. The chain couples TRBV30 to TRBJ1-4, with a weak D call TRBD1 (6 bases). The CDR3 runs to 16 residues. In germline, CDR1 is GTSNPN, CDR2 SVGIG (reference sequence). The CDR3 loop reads CAWSYHRGARPEELFF. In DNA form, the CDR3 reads TGTGCCTGGAGTTACCACCGGGGGGCTCGACCTGAAGAACTGTTTTTT.

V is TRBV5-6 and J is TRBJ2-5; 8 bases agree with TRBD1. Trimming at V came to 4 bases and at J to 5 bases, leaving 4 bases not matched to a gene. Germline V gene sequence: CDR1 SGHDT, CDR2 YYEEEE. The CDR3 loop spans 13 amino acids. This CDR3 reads CASSPTGGETQYF. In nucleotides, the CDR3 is TGTGCCAGCAGCCCCACAGGGGGTGAGACCCAGTACTTC.

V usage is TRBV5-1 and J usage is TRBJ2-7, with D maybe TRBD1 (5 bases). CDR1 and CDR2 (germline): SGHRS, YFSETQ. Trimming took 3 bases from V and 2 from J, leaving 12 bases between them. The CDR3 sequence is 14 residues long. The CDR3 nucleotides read TGCGCCAGCAGCTCCCCTGGGGCCGCCTACGAGCAGTACTTC. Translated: CASSSPGAAYEQYF.

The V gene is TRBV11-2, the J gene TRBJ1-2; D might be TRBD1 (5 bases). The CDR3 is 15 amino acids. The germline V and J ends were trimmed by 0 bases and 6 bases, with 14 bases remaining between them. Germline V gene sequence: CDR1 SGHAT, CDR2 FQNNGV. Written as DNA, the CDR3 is TGTGCCAGCAGCTTAGATCTCGGGTCAGGGAATGGCTACACCTTC. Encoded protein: CASSLDLGSGNGYTF. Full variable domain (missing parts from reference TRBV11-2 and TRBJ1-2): EAGVAQSPRYKIIEKRQSVAFWCNPISGHATLYWYQQILGQGPKLLIQFQNNGVVDDSQLPKDRFSAERLKGVDSTLKIQPAKLEDSAVYLCASSLDLGSGNGYTFGSGTRLTVV.